This TCR beta chain comes out of a study of yellow fever vaccine responses in identical twins. The V end lost 0 bases, the J end lost 6 bases, and 8 bases lay between the germline ends. The length of the CDR3 is 13 residues. Germline CDR1 reads GTSNPN; CDR2 reads SVGIG (reference sequence). MiXCR, run by TCRdb on the RT-PCR reads, gives a single entry per CDR3 protein. The sample yields over 5,500 distinct CDR3 sequences, less than 90% seen once. Study-wide findings and caveats: Twins reportedly appeared to share part of their vaccine T cell response while keeping part individual.

In regard to this clonotype: Its antigen remains unknown.

The sample in question was T cells from blood (PBMCs), unsorted or a sorted subset (not recorded which), obtained before or after yellow fever vaccination (not recorded which). The clonotype originates from a woman in her late teens or twenties who received the yellow fever vaccine. The chain combines TRBV30 with TRBJ1-4, with no clear D. DNA of the CDR3: TGTGCCTGGAGTGTCGGGCGTTATGAAAAACTGTTTTTT. Translation gives CAWSVGRYEKLFF. Based on the CDR3 plus reference TRBV30 and TRBJ1-4, the full variable domain is SQTIHQWPATLVQPVGSPLSLECTVEGTSNPNLYWYRQAAGRGLQLLFYSVGIGQISSEVPQNLSASRPQDRQFILSSKKLLLSDSGFYLCAWSVGRYEKLFFGSGTQLSVL.